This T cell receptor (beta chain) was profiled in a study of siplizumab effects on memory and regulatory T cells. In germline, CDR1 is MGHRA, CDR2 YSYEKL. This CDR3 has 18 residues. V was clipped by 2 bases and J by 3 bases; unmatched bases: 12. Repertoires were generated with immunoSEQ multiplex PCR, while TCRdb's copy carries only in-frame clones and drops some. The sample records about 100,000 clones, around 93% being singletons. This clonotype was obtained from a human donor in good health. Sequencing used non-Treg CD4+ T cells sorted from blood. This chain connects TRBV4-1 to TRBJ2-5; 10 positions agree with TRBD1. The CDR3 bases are TGCGCCAGCAGCCAACAGACAGGGGGCGGCGGGATGAAAGAGACCCAGTACTTC. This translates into CASSQQTGGGGMKETQYF.